Below are 14 T cell receptor beta chains sequenced from a single sample in a study of blood T cells in healthy people across ages. Alongside a J-beta primer mix, a sample-barcoded 5' primer served in a second PCR lasting about 7 to 12 cycles. MiXCR was run by TCRdb on the 5' RACE reads, yielding one entry per CDR3 protein. The repertoire includes 550,000 to 750,000 distinct CDR3 sequences, around 21% of them detected once, and roughly 3.6% sits in the top ten. Source material: blood. The source is a man between 65 and 85 years old in good health.

The chain couples TRBV24-1 to TRBJ2-3, with 7 bases identical to TRBD2. The germline V gene has CDR1 KGHDR and CDR2 SFDVKD. After removal of 4 bases from V and 2 bases from J, the junction contained 2 bases not matched to a gene. CDR3 length: 14 amino acids. CDR3 sequence reads: CATSEGGNTDTQYF. The DNA of the CDR3 is TGTGCCACCAGTGAGGGAGGGAACACAGATACGCAGTATTTT.

V is TRBV7-8 and J is TRBJ2-4, with 8 positions matching TRBD2. Germline CDR1 SGHVS, CDR2 FQNEAQ. After removal of 5 bases from V and 3 bases from J, the junction contained 27 bases not matched to a gene. CDR3 size: 22 residues. CDR3 coding DNA: TGTGCCAGCAGCAGCCTTGGTACCCAACTAACGGGAGGGCCAGTCATCAAAAACATTCAGTACTTC. It is translated as CASSSLGTQLTGGPVIKNIQYF.

This clonotype has at least ten counts. The CDR3 nucleotides read TGTGCCAGCAGCCAAGATGGGGGTGAAGGCCAAGAGACCCAGTACTTC. This gives the protein CASSQDGGEGQETQYF. This chain joins TRBV4-2 and TRBJ2-5, with D tentatively TRBD1 or TRBD2 (5 bases each). CDR1 and CDR2 from the germline V gene are LGHNA and YNFKEQ. Trimming cost V 0 bases and J 1 base, with 12 bases left between them. The CDR3 has 16 amino acids.

This clonotype was recorded a few times. The V and J genes are TRBV12-3 or TRBV12-4 and TRBJ1-1, with 7 bases fitting TRBD1. With V trimmed by 8 bases and J by 4 bases, 7 bases remained unmatched. This CDR3 is 13 amino acids long. The chain's CDR3 is CASGEQGRTEAFF. Written as DNA, the CDR3 is TGTGCCAGCGGGGAACAGGGGCGCACTGAAGCTTTCTTT.

This clonotype appeared a few times. V usage is TRBV9 and J usage is TRBJ2-5, with D hard to call. V lost 1 base and J lost 3, with 7 bases in between. This CDR3 is 13 amino acids long. Germline V CDR1 and CDR2: SGDLS, YYNGEE. CDR3 protein: CASSVHDEETQYF. CDR3 bases: TGTGCCAGCAGCGTACACGATGAAGAGACCCAGTACTTC.

This clonotype was seen ten or more times. The chain couples TRBV14 to TRBJ1-2, with TRBD1 matching over 9 bases. Per germline, CDR1 SGHDN and CDR2 FVKESK. This CDR3 contains 14 residues. The J segment lost 3 bases and the V segment lost 3 bases, leaving 2 bases of the junction unmatched. In DNA, the CDR3 is TGTGCCAGCAGCCAGGACAGGGGCGACTATGGCTACACCTTC. It specifies CASSQDRGDYGYTF.

This clonotype occurred a few times. The DNA of the CDR3 is TGTGCCAGCAGCCAGGACTTGTGGCAGTACTTC. Translated: CASSQDLWQYF. J is TRBJ2-7 and V is TRBV7-9; the D gene is possibly TRBD2 (5 bases). This CDR3 is built from 11 residues. Between the trimmed V and J ends, which lost 5 bases and 9 bases, there was a span of 11 bases. From germline, CDR1 is SEHNR and CDR2 FQNEAQ (reference sequence). The full variable domain, in which reference TRBV7-9 and TRBJ2-7 provide the parts outside the CDR3, is DTGVSQNPRHKITKRGQNVTFRCDPISEHNRLYWYRQTLGQGPEFLTYFQNEAQLEKSRLLSDRFSAERPKGSFSTLEIQRTEQGDSAMYLCASSQDLWQYFGPGTRLTVT.

A remark on this clonotype: Germline is not matched at one junction end, which may reflect a read error. CDR3 region: CASSLNRQGAYEQYF. The CDR3 coding sequence is TGCGCCAGCAGCTTGAACCGACAGGGGGCCTACGAGCAGTACTTC. The chain employs TRBV7-6 and TRBJ2-5; the match to TRBD1 covers 9 bases. Judging by the DNA end, TRBJ2-7 fits better; the J call may be wrong. The CDR3 has 15 amino acids. Germline CDR1 reads SGHVS; CDR2 reads FNYEAQ.

V and J are TRBV6-2 or TRBV6-3 and TRBJ2-5; the D is unclear. The closer fit of TRBJ2-7 to the DNA end suggests the J call may be wrong. Germline V CDR1 and CDR2: MNHEY, SVGEGT. CDR3 length: 14 residues. The CDR3 DNA reads as TGTGCCAGCAGTTATGCCGGTCTCTCCTACGAGCAGTACTTC. Its protein product is CASSYAGLSYEQYF.

The chain joins TRBV5-1 to TRBJ2-5, with 12 bases matching TRBD2. The J call is uncertain, as TRBJ2-1 better fits the DNA end. The germline gives CDR1 SGHRS, CDR2 YFSETQ. The CDR3 is made up of 15 amino acids. The CDR3 region has the DNA TGCGCCAGCAGCCAGCTAGCGGGAGGGCCATCTGAGCAGTTCTTC. The encoded protein is CASSQLAGGPSEQFF.

The sample holds a few counts of this clonotype. This rearrangement joins TRBV15 to TRBJ1-3; 7 nucleotides align to TRBD1. From germline, CDR1 is LNHNV and CDR2 YYDKDF (reference sequence). The CDR3 extends over 12 amino acids. V lost 9 bases, J lost 2 bases, and 1 base stayed unmatched. The chain's CDR3 is CATGQAGNTIYF. In nucleotides, the CDR3 is TGTGCCACAGGACAGGCTGGAAACACCATATATTTT.

This clonotype was counted between two and nine times. The V call is TRBV2, the J call TRBJ1-1; D remains unclear. Trimming took off 2 bases at V and 0 bases at J, with 7 bases between the two ends. The CDR3 is 14 residues long. CDR1 is SNHLY and CDR2 is FYNNEI in the germline V gene. As DNA, the CDR3 is TGTGCCAGCAGTGAATTGACCGTGAACACTGAAGCTTTCTTT. It translates to CASSELTVNTEAFF.

There are a few counts of this clonotype. The chain joins TRBV6-2 or TRBV6-3 to TRBJ2-1; 8 bases agree with TRBD2. V gave up 5 bases and J gave up 8 bases; unmatched junction bases: 11. The CDR3 consists of 15 residues. Germline CDR1 is MNHEY and CDR2 is SVGEGT. CDR3 sequence reads: CASSDLTSVGDEQFF. In DNA, the CDR3 is TGTGCCAGCAGTGACCTGACTAGCGTCGGGGATGAGCAGTTCTTC.

This clonotype has just a few counts. The chain joins TRBV25-1 to TRBJ2-5, with D possibly TRBD1 on 5 matching bases. This CDR3 contains 14 residues. Germline CDR1 and CDR2: MGHDK and SYGVNS. With 3 bases removed from V and 5 bases from J, the gap between germline ends came to 13 bases. The CDR3 is CASSDSRVGETQYF. The CDR3 DNA sequence: TGTGCCAGCAGTGACAGCAGGGTAGGGGAGACCCAGTACTTC. Using reference TRBV25-1 and TRBJ2-5 for the parts outside the CDR3, the full variable domain is EADIYQTPRYLVIGTGKKITLECSQTMGHDKMYWYQQDPGMELHLIHYSYGVNSTEKGDLSSESTVSRIRTEHFPLTLESARPSHTSQYLCASSDSRVGETQYFGPGTRLLVL.